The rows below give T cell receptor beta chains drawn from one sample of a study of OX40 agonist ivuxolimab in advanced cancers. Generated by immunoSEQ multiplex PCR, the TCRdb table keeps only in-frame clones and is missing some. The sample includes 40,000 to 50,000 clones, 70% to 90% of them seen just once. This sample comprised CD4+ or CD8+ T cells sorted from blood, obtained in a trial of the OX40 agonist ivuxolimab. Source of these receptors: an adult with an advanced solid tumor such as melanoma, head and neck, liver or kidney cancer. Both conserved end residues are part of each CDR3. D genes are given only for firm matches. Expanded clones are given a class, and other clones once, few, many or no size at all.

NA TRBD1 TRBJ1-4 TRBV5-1 CASSPAGTGVEKLFF TGCGCCAGCAGCCCCGCCGGGACAGGGGTAGAAAAACTGTTTTTT
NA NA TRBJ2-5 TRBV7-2 CASSSRGAQETQYF TGTGCCAGCAGCTCCCGAGGGGCCCAAGAGACCCAGTACTTC
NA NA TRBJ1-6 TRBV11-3 CASSLEGRGIGSPLHF TGTGCCAGCAGCTTAGAGGGCAGGGGAATCGGTTCACCCCTCCACTTT
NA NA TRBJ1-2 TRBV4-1 CASSQDPAANYGYTF TGCGCCAGCAGCCAAGATCCGGCAGCCAACTATGGCTACACCTTC
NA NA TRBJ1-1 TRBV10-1 CASSGYDRLNTEAFF TGCGCCAGCAGTGGGTACGACAGGCTGAACACTGAAGCTTTCTTT
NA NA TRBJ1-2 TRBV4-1 CASSQVGARGKGYTF TGCGCCAGCAGCCAAGTGGGGGCCCGCGGGAAGGGCTACACCTTC
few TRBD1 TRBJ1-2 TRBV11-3 CASSPRGQAYGYTF TGTGCCAGCAGCCCGCGGGGACAGGCGTATGGCTACACCTTC
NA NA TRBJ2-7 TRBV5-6 CASSLGLALSREQYF TGTGCCAGCAGCTTGGGGCTAGCGCTATCTCGCGAGCAGTACTTC
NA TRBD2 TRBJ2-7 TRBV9 CASSARLAGEQQYF TGTGCCAGCAGCGCCCGACTAGCGGGGGAGCAGCAGTACTTC
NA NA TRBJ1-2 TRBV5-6 CASSPLQDRRPNYGYTF TGTGCCAGCAGCCCGCTACAGGACCGGAGACCTAACTATGGCTACACCTTC
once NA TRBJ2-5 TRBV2 CASSRLPGLHQETQYF TGTGCCAGCAGCAGACTACCCGGACTACACCAAGAGACCCAGTACTTC
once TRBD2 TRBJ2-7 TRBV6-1 CASSGAGEEAYEQYF TGTGCCAGCAGTGGGGCGGGAGAGGAGGCCTACGAGCAGTACTTC
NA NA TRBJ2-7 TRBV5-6 CASSLGRQYEQYF TGTGCCAGCAGCCTGGGACGGCAATACGAGCAGTACTTC
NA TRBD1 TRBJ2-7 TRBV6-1 CASSEPSGQGKYEQYF TGTGCCAGCAGTGAACCCTCGGGACAGGGTAAATACGAGCAGTACTTC
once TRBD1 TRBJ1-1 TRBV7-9 CASSSRTGGGITEAFF TGTGCCAGCAGCTCCAGGACAGGGGGTGGTATCACTGAAGCTTTCTTT
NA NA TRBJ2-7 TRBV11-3 CAITRGPDSYEQYF TGTGCCATTACACGGGGCCCGGATTCCTACGAGCAGTACTTC
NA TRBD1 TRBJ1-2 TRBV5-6 CASSLMVDRGGTGYTF TGTGCCAGCAGCTTGATGGTGGACAGGGGCGGGACAGGCTACACCTTC
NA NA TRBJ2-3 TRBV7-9 CASSLMSTDTQYF TGTGCCAGCAGCTTAATGAGCACAGATACGCAGTATTTT
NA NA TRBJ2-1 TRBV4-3 CASSQVGWGEQFF TGCGCCAGCAGCCAAGTCGGCTGGGGTGAGCAGTTCTTC
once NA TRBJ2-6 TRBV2 CASKRDSGANVLTF TGTGCCAGCAAACGGGACTCTGGGGCCAACGTCCTGACTTTC
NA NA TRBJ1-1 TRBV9 CASSVAGQGGAEAFF TGTGCCAGCAGCGTAGCAGGCCAGGGTGGCGCTGAAGCTTTCTTT
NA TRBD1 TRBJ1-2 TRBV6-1 CASSEPQGVVDGYTF TGTGCCAGCAGTGAACCGCAGGGGGTTGTTGATGGCTACACCTTC
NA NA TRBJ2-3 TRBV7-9 CASSLGGGATDTQYF TGTGCCAGCAGCTTAGGCGGGGGCGCCACAGATACGCAGTATTTT
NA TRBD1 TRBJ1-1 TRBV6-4 CASNRRQGLNEAFF TGTGCCAGCAATAGAAGACAGGGACTCAATGAAGCTTTCTTT
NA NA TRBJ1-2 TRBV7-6 CASSLGGGPLNYGYTF TGTGCCAGCAGCTTAGGTGGGGGACCACTTAACTATGGCTACACCTTC
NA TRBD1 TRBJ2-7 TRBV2 CASSSTGGPYEQYF TGTGCCAGCAGTTCGACAGGGGGTCCCTACGAGCAGTACTTC
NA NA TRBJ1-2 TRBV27 CASSLSGNGYTF TGTGCCAGCAGTTTGTCAGGGAATGGCTACACCTTC
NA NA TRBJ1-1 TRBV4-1 CASSQPNAQNTEAFF TGCGCCAGCAGCCAACCCAACGCCCAGAACACTGAAGCTTTCTTT
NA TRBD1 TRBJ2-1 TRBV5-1 CASSLEPGQFYNEQFF TGCGCCAGCAGCTTGGAACCGGGACAGTTCTACAATGAGCAGTTCTTC
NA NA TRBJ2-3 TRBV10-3 CAISGSEGRNPSTDTQYF TGTGCCATCAGTGGCTCCGAGGGGAGAAACCCTAGCACAGATACGCAGTATTTT
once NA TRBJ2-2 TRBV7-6 CASSQRGRNTGELFF TGTGCCAGCAGCCAAAGGGGCCGGAACACCGGGGAGCTGTTTTTT
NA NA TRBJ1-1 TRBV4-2 CASSQDLGGWQDTEAFF TGTGCCAGCAGCCAAGATCTGGGGGGATGGCAAGACACTGAAGCTTTCTTT
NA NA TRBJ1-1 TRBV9 CASSVGGTPLGEAFF TGTGCCAGCAGCGTAGGTGGGACACCCCTAGGTGAAGCTTTCTTT
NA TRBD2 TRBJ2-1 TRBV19 CASSAKRGAYNEQFF TGTGCCAGTAGTGCAAAGCGGGGGGCCTACAATGAGCAGTTCTTC
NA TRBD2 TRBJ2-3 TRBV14 CASSPHRGGGTDTQYF TGTGCCAGCAGCCCCCACCGGGGGGGTGGCACAGATACGCAGTATTTT
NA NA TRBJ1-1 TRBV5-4 CASSEGKGRLGTEAFF TGTGCCAGCAGCGAAGGGAAAGGGCGTTTGGGCACTGAAGCTTTCTTT
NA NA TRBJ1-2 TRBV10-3 CAISLRQDYGYTF TGTGCCATCAGTCTGAGGCAAGATTATGGCTACACCTTC
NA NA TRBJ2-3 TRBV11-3 CASSSLGGTQYF TGTGCCAGCAGCTCCCTCGGCGGTACGCAGTATTTT
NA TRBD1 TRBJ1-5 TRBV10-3 CAISGGQGLWPQHF TGTGCCATCAGTGGGGGACAGGGCCTGTGGCCCCAGCATTTT
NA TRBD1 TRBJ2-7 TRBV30 CAWSVLGRGLNEQYF TGTGCCTGGAGTGTACTTGGTAGGGGGCTTAACGAGCAGTACTTC
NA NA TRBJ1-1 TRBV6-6 CAGSGLPNTEAFF TGTGCCGGTAGTGGACTCCCGAACACTGAAGCTTTCTTT
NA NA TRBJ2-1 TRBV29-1 CSVQRSAGPNEQFF TGCAGCGTCCAAAGGTCCGCAGGTCCAAATGAGCAGTTCTTC
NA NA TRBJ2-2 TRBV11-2 CASRSRGGWAENTGELFF TGTGCCAGCAGATCCAGAGGCGGGTGGGCAGAAAACACCGGGGAGCTGTTTTTT
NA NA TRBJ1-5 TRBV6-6 CASSYSGSEFSAQHF TGTGCCAGCAGTTACTCAGGGTCCGAATTCTCGGCCCAGCATTTT
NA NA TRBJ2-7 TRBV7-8 CASSLAVDAYYEQYF TGTGCCAGCAGCTTAGCGGTCGACGCCTACTACGAGCAGTACTTC
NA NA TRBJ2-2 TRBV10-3 CAISESRPGELFF TGTGCCATCAGTGAGTCGAGGCCCGGGGAGCTGTTTTTT
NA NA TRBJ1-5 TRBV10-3 CAISESAGVHLSNQPQHF TGTGCCATCAGTGAGTCGGCAGGGGTTCACCTTAGCAATCAGCCCCAGCATTTT
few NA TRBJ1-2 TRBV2 CASSERAGRDGYTF TGTGCCAGCAGTGAACGGGCAGGCCGTGATGGCTACACCTTC